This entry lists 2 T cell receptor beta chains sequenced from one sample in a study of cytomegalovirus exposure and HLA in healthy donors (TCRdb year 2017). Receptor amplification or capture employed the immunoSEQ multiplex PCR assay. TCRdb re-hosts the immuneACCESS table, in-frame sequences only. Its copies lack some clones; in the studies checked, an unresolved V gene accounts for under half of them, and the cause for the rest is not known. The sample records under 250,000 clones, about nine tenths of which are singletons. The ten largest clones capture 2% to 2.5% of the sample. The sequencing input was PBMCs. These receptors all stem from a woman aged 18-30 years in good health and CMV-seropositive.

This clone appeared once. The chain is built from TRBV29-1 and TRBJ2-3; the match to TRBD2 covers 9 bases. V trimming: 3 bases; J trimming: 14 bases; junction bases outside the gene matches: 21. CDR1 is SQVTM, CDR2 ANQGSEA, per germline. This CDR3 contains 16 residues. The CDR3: CSVDPDPRLADSKRYF. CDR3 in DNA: TGCAGCGTTGACCCCGATCCCCGACTAGCGGACTCCAAGCGGTATTTT.

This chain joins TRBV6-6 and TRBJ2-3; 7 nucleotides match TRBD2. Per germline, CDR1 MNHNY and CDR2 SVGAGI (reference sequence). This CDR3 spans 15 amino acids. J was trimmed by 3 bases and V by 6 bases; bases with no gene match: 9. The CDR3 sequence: CASRIERDRTDTQYF. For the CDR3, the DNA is TGTGCCAGCAGAATTGAGCGGGATAGGACAGATACGCAGTATTTT.